Below are 10 T cell receptor beta chains sequenced from a single sample in a study of shared clonotypes between healthy human individuals. Only in-frame clones appear in the TCRdb table, and some are missing; sequencing was by immunoSEQ multiplex PCR. The table shows over a million clones, with approximately 80% occurring only once. What was sequenced was memory CD4+ T cells from PBMCs. The subset was: CD45RA-negative fraction. These receptors came from a man younger than 35 in good health. Some clones in this sample may be carry-over from other donors' samples.

This clone showed up just a few times. The chain employs TRBV19 and TRBJ1-5, with D perhaps TRBD1 (6 bases). CDR1 LNHDA and CDR2 SQIVND come from the germline V gene (reference sequence). With 6 bases removed from V and 2 bases from J, the gap between germline ends came to 17 bases. The CDR3 extends over 16 amino acids. This CDR3 reads CASSITGRLGNQPQHF. CDR3 nucleotide sequence: TGTGCCAGTAGCATTACAGGGCGCCTCGGCAATCAGCCCCAGCATTTT.

This sequence joins TRBV6-5 and TRBJ2-5; 9 nucleotides align to TRBD2. J lost 13 bases, V lost 6 bases, and 9 bases had no gene match. This CDR3 spans 12 amino acids. Per the germline V gene, CDR1 is MNHEY and CDR2 is SVGAGI. The CDR3 protein is CASRSLGGRVYF. CDR3 sequence (DNA): TGTGCCAGCAGATCACTAGGCGGGAGGGTGTACTTC.

This chain joins TRBV5-6 and TRBJ1-5; tentatively, D is TRBD1 (5 bases). V was shortened by 6 bases and J by 0 bases, with 10 bases between the two germline ends. CDR1 is SGHDT and CDR2 is YYEEEE in the germline V gene. The CDR3 is made up of 14 amino acids. The CDR3 nucleotides read TGTGCCAGCACGCGGGGGGTTAGCAATCAGCCCCAGCATTTT. This codes for CASTRGVSNQPQHF. Filled out from reference TRBV5-6 and TRBJ1-5, the complete variable domain reads DAGVTQSPTHLIKTRGQQVTLRCSPKSGHDTVSWYQQALGQGPQFIFQYYEEEERQRGNFPDRFSGHQFPNYSSELNVNALLLGDSALYLCASTRGVSNQPQHFGDGTRLSIL.

V usage is TRBV15 and J usage is TRBJ2-7; possibly TRBD1 for D (5 bases). CDR3 size: 14 residues. Germline CDR1 and CDR2: LNHNV and YYDKDF (reference sequence). V dropped 5 bases and J dropped 3 bases, with 14 bases sitting between them. The CDR3 reads CATSSRTDNYEQYF. The CDR3 DNA sequence: TGTGCCACCAGCTCCCGGACGGACAACTACGAGCAGTACTTC.

V and J are TRBV7-9 and TRBJ2-3; D is uncertain. Germline lookup yields CDR1 SEHNR and CDR2 FQNEAQ (reference sequence). Deletions cut 5 bases from V and 6 bases from J, with 9 bases between. CDR3 length: 12 residues. The CDR3 DNA follows: TGTGCCAGCAGCGCCCTACTTGATACGCAGTATTTT. This encodes CASSALLDTQYF.

V is TRBV7-2 and J is TRBJ2-7; D is unresolved. Between the trimmed V and J ends, which lost 4 bases and 1 base, there was a span of 8 bases. Germline V lookup: CDR1 SGHTA, CDR2 FQGNSA. CDR3 size: 13 residues. Written as DNA, the CDR3 is TGTGCCAGCAGCTCCCAGGCTTCCTACGAGCAGTACTTC. It specifies CASSSQASYEQYF. The full variable domain, with the rest looked up from reference TRBV7-2 and TRBJ2-7, is GAGVSQSPSNKVTEKGKDVELRCDPISGHTALYWYRQSLGQGLEFLIYFQGNSAPDKSGLPSDRFSAERTGGSVSTLTIQRTQQEDSAVYLCASSSQASYEQYFGPGTRLTVT.

The chain couples TRBV11-2 to TRBJ2-5, with 8 bases aligning to TRBD1. After removal of 5 bases from V and 5 bases from J, the junction contained 16 bases not matched to a gene. The CDR3 contains 17 residues. Germline CDR1 SGHAT, CDR2 FQNNGV. The CDR3 DNA sequence: TGTGCCAGCAGCCGAATCCTACTCGTCGACAGGGGCGAGACCCAGTACTTC. Its translation is CASSRILLVDRGETQYF.

With regard to this clone: A far larger clone is off by one base, so a read error is likely. The chain joins TRBV5-1 to TRBJ2-7, with 7 positions matching TRBD1. J lost 3 bases, V lost 4 bases, and 10 bases had no gene match. The length of the CDR3 is 15 residues. Germline assignment: CDR1 SGHRS and CDR2 YFSETQ. CDR3 in DNA: TGCGCCAGCAGCACCTCCGGGACAGAGATCTACGAGCAGTACTTC. This sequence encodes CASSTSGTEIYEQYF.

The rearrangement uses TRBV4-2 and TRBJ2-7; 9 bases map to TRBD2. Germline lookup yields CDR1 LGHNA and CDR2 YNFKEQ. J lost 7 bases, V lost 1 base, and 8 bases had no gene match. This CDR3 region has 15 residues. The chain's CDR3 is CASSQVSGSGSEQYF. CDR3 nucleotide sequence: TGTGCCAGCAGCCAAGTTAGCGGGAGCGGCTCGGAGCAGTACTTC.

The V and J genes are TRBV5-1 and TRBJ2-1; no clear D. From germline, CDR1 is SGHRS and CDR2 YFSETQ. The CDR3 has 19 residues. V dropped 3 bases and J dropped 1 base, with 23 bases sitting between them. The DNA of the CDR3 is TGCGCCAGCAGCTGGCTCATAGACCCACTCGGGTCGTCCTACAATGAGCAGTTCTTC. Its protein is CASSWLIDPLGSSYNEQFF.